The T cell receptor (beta chain) under discussion was sequenced for a study of CD8 T cells in Susac syndrome (dated by TCRdb to the late 2010s). Regarding the complete study: The study used repertoire sequencing to test whether antigen drove CD8+ T cell activation and differentiation in Susac syndrome.

With respect to this clonotype: Its antigen is not yet known. Base qualities are missing; no much larger clone stands one base away.

Peripheral blood CD8+ and CD4+ T cells from healthy donors, Susac syndrome patients and multiple sclerosis patients were profiled using high-throughput TCR beta sequencing. Healthy donors were age- and sex-matched controls. CD8+ TEMRA cells were enriched by FACS, while bulk CD8+ and CD4+ T cells were purified by magnetic negative isolation. Blood was collected in EDTA tubes and processed within 24 hours, with PBMCs isolated through density gradient centrifugation. PBMCs intended for TCR sequencing were cryopreserved in liquid nitrogen and thawed later in a water bath at 37 degrees C. A purity of at least 90% was achieved for sorted or isolated CD4+, CD8+ and CD8+ TEMRA cells. Broad study findings and their caveats: The study acknowledged that relatively few individuals were included in the TCR sequencing and HLA analysis.

V is cut by 0 bases and J by 6 bases, and the space between the germline ends is 13 bases. CDR3 length: 15 amino acids, cysteine to phenylalanine. Left in the record is the CDR3 DNA by itself, 45 bases read in frame from the first base. For CDR1 and CDR2, the germline V gene (reference sequence) lists SGHNT and YYREEE. RNA was extracted using the RNeasy kit, and roughly 0.45 to 1 ug of the RNA was reverse transcribed with random hexamers. TCR beta CDR3 regions were amplified with the immunoSEQ multiplex PCR assay covering 54 Vbeta and 13 Jbeta segments. Bias from PCR amplification was corrected by using a synthetic template baseline for primer optimization and for computational correction. Turning to the authors' computational methods: Reads were assigned to V, D and J genes according to IMGT and analyzed in immunoSEQ Analyzer, with only productive sequences retained. To calculate clonality, Shannon entropy was normalized by log2 of the number of productive unique sequences and then subtracted from one. For each patient and control, public and private clones were evaluated within the 100 most prevalent clones. Susac-specific clones were defined as absent from healthy and MS cohorts, over a thousand published viral clones and other ImmuneACCESS disease sequences. TCRdb applied fastp at Q25 and MiXCR to the public reads, then kept only in-frame beta chains. A single entry per CDR3 protein holds the most common genes and DNA from its merged rows. The V and J calls shown here were made by TCRdb, not taken from the authors' results. Present in this sample are about 190,000 distinct CDR3 sequences, approximately 95% of which were seen just once. 0.08% to 0.11% of the sample lies in the top ten.

The sample consisted of CD4+ T cells from PBMCs. The receptor comes from a human donor in good health. Here the chain combines TRBV5-4 and TRBJ1-5; the D region possibly corresponds to TRBD1 (6 bases align). The DNA reads as follows: TGTGCCAGCAGCTTGGACTCAGGGGTCGGTCAGCCCCAGCATTTT. Its amino acids are CASSLDSGVGQPQHF.